These 27 T cell receptor beta chains were sequenced from one sample in a study of early T cells in non-severe SARS-CoV-2 infection. TCRdb re-called the 5' RACE reads with MiXCR, one entry per CDR3 protein. The sample includes 35,000 to 50,000 distinct CDR3 sequences, 20% to 25% seen only once; the top ten take 3.5% to 5%. The sequencing here drew on whole blood, taken at baseline. All receptors derive from an adult who was a healthcare worker with PCR-confirmed SARS-CoV-2 infection or an uninfected control (not recorded which).

This chain links TRBV13 with TRBJ2-4; D is unclear. Trimming stripped 0 bases from V and 8 bases from J, with 11 bases between. CDR1 and CDR2 from the germline V gene are PRHDT and FYEKMQ (reference sequence). This CDR3 has 14 amino acids. CDR3 in amino acids: CASSLGLGEHIQYF. DNA of the CDR3: TGTGCCAGCAGCTTAGGACTCGGAGAACACATTCAGTACTTC.

With respect to this clonotype: A much larger clone differs from this one at a single base, so this may be a read error. The chain combines TRBV2 with TRBJ2-1; no clear D gene. This CDR3 is 13 amino acids long. In germline, CDR1 is SNHLY, CDR2 FYNNEI. In nucleotides, the CDR3 is TGTGCCGGCAGTGAGTTGCCCGTCGATGAGCAGTTCTTC. Its translation is CAGSELPVDEQFF. Using reference TRBV2 and TRBJ2-1 for the parts outside the CDR3, the full variable domain is EPEVTQTPSHQVTQMGQEVILRCVPISNHLYFYWYRQILGQKVEFLVSFYNNEISEKSEIFDDQFSVERPDGSNFTLKIRSTKLEDSAMYFCAGSELPVDEQFFGPGTRLTVL.

The J gene is TRBJ2-7, the V gene TRBV19; possible D gene TRBD1, 6 bases. Germline CDR1 reads LNHDA; CDR2 reads SQIVND (reference sequence). The CDR3 totals 14 residues. Trimming shortened V by 7 bases and J by 0 bases, and 13 bases separated the two germline ends. The CDR3 coding sequence is TGTGCCAGTAAGCAGGGGCCGAGCTCCTACGAGCAGTACTTC. This codes for CASKQGPSSYEQYF.

This chain uses TRBV3-1 with TRBJ1-5; maybe TRBD1 (5 bases). Between the trimmed V and J ends, which lost 4 bases and 0 bases, there was a span of 10 bases. Germline V gene lookup returns CDR1 LGHDT and CDR2 YNNKEL (reference sequence). This CDR3 has 15 amino acids. CDR3 region: CASSPGGYSNQPQHF. The CDR3 DNA reads TGTGCCAGCAGCCCCGGGGGATATAGCAATCAGCCCCAGCATTTT.

This clonotype showed up just a few times. The V and J genes are TRBV5-5 and TRBJ2-4; D unclear. This CDR3 is 14 amino acids long. Trimming pared 5 bases from V and 1 base from J, leaving 10 bases between. Germline V CDR1 and CDR2: SGHKS, YYEKEE (reference sequence). The CDR3 coding sequence is TGTGCCAGCAGGTTCTACCTGGCCAAAAACATTCAGTACTTC. Encoded protein: CASRFYLAKNIQYF.

This rearrangement joins TRBV20-1 to TRBJ1-1; no clear D. This CDR3 is 17 amino acids long. Trimming shortened V by 0 bases and J by 1 base, and 18 bases separated the two germline ends. Germline assignment: CDR1 DFQATT and CDR2 SNEGSKA (reference sequence). CDR3 nucleotides: TGCAGTGCTAGAGATTTCGACGCCATCCGGCCGAACACTGAAGCTTTCTTT. This gives the protein CSARDFDAIRPNTEAFF.

J is TRBJ2-5 and V is TRBV4-1, with 9 bases lining up with TRBD2. This CDR3 is 16 amino acids long. CDR1 and CDR2 (germline): MGHRA, YSYEKL. V gave up 1 base and J gave up 2 bases; unmatched junction bases: 5. The CDR3 nucleotides read TGCGCCAGCAGCCAAGTGCTAGCGGGGTCTCAAGAGACCCAGTACTTC. This codes for CASSQVLAGSQETQYF.

This clonotype appeared a few times. CDR3 sequence (DNA): TGCAGTGCTAGTAGCGGAGGCAACTTAGATACGCAGTATTTT. It is translated as CSASSGGNLDTQYF. The chain has TRBV20-1 and TRBJ2-3; TRBD2 might be the D (6 bases). Germline CDR1 reads DFQATT; CDR2 reads SNEGSKA (reference sequence). The CDR3 is 14 residues long. V shed 3 bases and J shed 5 bases, with 15 bases lying between them.

Only a few counts were recorded for this clonotype. V usage is TRBV18 and J usage is TRBJ1-2; D is unclear. Germline-derived CDR1 and CDR2 are KGHSH and LQKENI. V lost 4 bases to trimming and J lost 8 bases, with 11 bases between them. There are 12 residues in the CDR3. The chain's CDR3 is CASSQQSSGYTF. The CDR3 DNA reads as TGTGCCAGCTCACAACAGTCCTCGGGCTACACCTTC.

V usage is TRBV28 and J usage is TRBJ2-7; D call uncertain. Looked up from germline, CDR1 is MDHEN and CDR2 is SYDVKM. The CDR3 covers 14 residues. V dropped 1 base and J dropped 2 bases, with 9 bases sitting between them. This chain's CDR3 is CASSLLSSPYEQYF. In DNA, the CDR3 is TGTGCCAGCAGTTTATTATCCAGCCCCTACGAGCAGTACTTC.

This clonotype has a handful of counts. The rearrangement joins TRBV29-1 to TRBJ1-1; the match to TRBD1 covers 8 bases. This CDR3 has 13 residues. With V trimmed by 6 bases and J by 3 bases, 6 bases remained unmatched. Germline CDR1 SQVTM, CDR2 ANQGSEA. Here the CDR3 DNA reads TGCAGCGTGGACAGGGTAGGGGACACTGAAGCTTTCTTT. Protein sequence: CSVDRVGDTEAFF.

This clonotype showed up many times. The genes are TRBV7-8 and TRBJ2-7; TRBD2 might be the D (6 bases). This CDR3 region has 16 residues. V was clipped by 2 bases and J by 3 bases, with 17 bases between them. Germline V gene sequence: CDR1 SGHVS, CDR2 FQNEAQ. CDR3 in DNA: TGTGCCAGCAGCTTACCTACGGGACTCGGGCGCTACGAGCAGTACTTC. Its protein is CASSLPTGLGRYEQYF.

This clonotype has ten or more counts. V is TRBV14 and J is TRBJ2-7; D possibly uses TRBD1 or TRBD2 (5 bases each). This CDR3 spans 15 amino acids. The germline V gene encodes CDR1 SGHDN and CDR2 FVKESK. V lost 4 bases and J 5 bases, leaving 18 bases between the germline ends. This CDR3 is CASSLTAGWRHEQYF. The CDR3, as DNA: TGTGCCAGCAGCCTAACCGCAGGGTGGAGGCACGAGCAGTACTTC.

The chain has TRBV11-2 and TRBJ1-2; 7 bases are a match to TRBD1. With V trimmed by 3 bases and J by 4 bases, 11 bases remained unmatched. The CDR3 has 16 amino acids. Germline V gene data show CDR1 as SGHAT and CDR2 as FQNNGV. In DNA form, the CDR3 reads TGTGCCAGCAGCTTGGGAGGGGGCCGTTTCGTCTATGGCTACACCTTC. Its protein is CASSLGGGRFVYGYTF.

The gene calls are TRBV18 and TRBJ1-6; D gene unclear. The length of the CDR3 is 13 residues. The germline V gene encodes CDR1 KGHSH and CDR2 LQKENI. V dropped 5 bases and J dropped 9 bases, with 11 bases sitting between them. CDR3 in DNA: TGTGCCAGCTCATCAGAGTTCGGTTCACCCCTCCACTTT. This gives the protein CASSSEFGSPLHF.

The V call is TRBV7-9, the J call TRBJ2-4; D unclear. Germline V gene sequence: CDR1 SEHNR, CDR2 FQNEAQ (reference sequence). V was cut by 4 bases and J by 6 bases, with 16 bases left in between. This CDR3 has 15 amino acids. CDR3 nucleotides: TGTGCCAGCAGCTCCCCGAGGTCCGGGTTAAACATTCAGTACTTC. The encoded protein is CASSSPRSGLNIQYF.

The chain links TRBV4-3 to TRBJ2-3; D unresolved. The CDR3 length is 13 residues. Deletions cut 1 base from V and 5 bases from J, with 7 bases between. CDR1 and CDR2 (germline): LGHNA, YSLEER. The CDR3 DNA follows: TGCGCCAGCAGCCAAGTCGCGAGAGATACGCAGTATTTT. This encodes CASSQVARDTQYF.

The chain is built from TRBV5-1 and TRBJ2-7; possible D gene TRBD1, 6 bases. There are 14 residues in the CDR3. The ends were cut back, 4 bases at V and 1 base at J, with 12 bases in the middle. The germline V gene has CDR1 SGHRS and CDR2 YFSETQ. CDR3 protein: CASSAYRASYEQYF. Here the CDR3 DNA reads TGCGCCAGCAGCGCCTACAGGGCTTCCTACGAGCAGTACTTC.

This clonotype was detected many times. The chain recombines TRBV6-6 with TRBJ2-1, with TRBD1 matching over 9 bases. The junction had 3 bases not matched to a gene; V was cut back by 5 bases and J by 7 bases. CDR1 is MNHNY, CDR2 SVGAGI, per germline (reference sequence). This CDR3 comprises 13 residues. DNA of the CDR3: TGTGCCAGCAGTCGGGACAGGGTAAATGAGCAGTTCTTC. Its protein product is CASSRDRVNEQFF.

The chain's CDR3 is CASSGVGDNSPLHF. Written as DNA, the CDR3 is TGTGCCAGCAGCGGGGTGGGGGATAATTCACCCCTCCACTTT. This chain connects TRBV3-2 to TRBJ1-6; the table gives TRBD1 as D, unverified against the DNA. TRBV3-2 constitutes a pseudogene. The CDR3 spans 14 residues.

Only a few counts were recorded for this clonotype. The V and J genes are TRBV19 and TRBJ1-6, with TRBD1 as a possible D gene (5 bases). This CDR3 is 13 amino acids long. The V and J ends lost 7 bases and 6 bases respectively, with 10 bases between them. Germline CDR1 is LNHDA and CDR2 is SQIVND (reference sequence). The CDR3 region is CASTGGINSPLHF. CDR3 DNA sequence: TGTGCCAGTACGGGGGGTATTAATTCACCCCTCCACTTT. Drawing the rest from reference TRBV19 and TRBJ1-6, the complete variable domain is DGGITQSPKYLFRKEGQNVTLSCEQNLNHDAMYWYRQDPGQGLRLIYYSQIVNDFQKGDIAEGYSVSREKKESFPLTVTSAQKNPTAFYLCASTGGINSPLHFGNGTRLTVT.

This clonotype is a singleton in its sample. The chain employs TRBV7-3 and TRBJ2-2; a possible D gene is TRBD1 (6 bases). This CDR3 contains 15 residues. Trimming took 6 bases from V and 7 from J, leaving 18 bases between them. CDR1 is SGHTA, CDR2 FQGTGA, per germline. CDR3 DNA: TGTGCCAGCAGTCCTGCGTTTGGGGGCCACGGGGAGCTGTTTTTT. Translation: CASSPAFGGHGELFF.

V gene TRBV30 combines with J gene TRBJ2-7; no firm D call. Trimming stripped 3 bases from V and 2 bases from J, with 14 bases between. This CDR3 is 14 amino acids long. Germline V lookup: CDR1 GTSNPN, CDR2 SVGIG (reference sequence). CDR3: CAWRRQQNTYEQYF. The CDR3 DNA reads as TGTGCCTGGAGAAGGCAGCAAAACACCTACGAGCAGTACTTC.

The chain joins TRBV5-4 to TRBJ2-5, with D perhaps assigned TRBD1 or TRBD2 (6 bases each). The germline gives CDR1 SGHNT, CDR2 YYREEE (reference sequence). V was cut by 1 base and J by 9 bases, with 19 bases left in between. The CDR3 totals 15 residues. The DNA of the CDR3 is TGTGCCAGCAGCTTGCCGTCTGAGGGGGGTAGGGCCCAGTACTTC. As protein: CASSLPSEGGRAQYF. Full variable domain (remainder filled in from reference TRBV5-4 and TRBJ2-5): ETGVTQSPTHLIKTRGQQVTLRCSSQSGHNTVSWYQQALGQGPQFIFQYYREEENGRGNFPPRFSGLQFPNYSSELNVNALELDDSALYLCASSLPSEGGRAQYFGPGTRLLVL.

This clonotype came up a few times. The chain joins TRBV19 to TRBJ2-5, with a possible D match to TRBD1 (6 bases). The CDR3 has 15 amino acids. V shed 8 bases and J shed 2 bases, with 18 bases lying between them. Germline CDR1 reads LNHDA; CDR2 reads SQIVND (reference sequence). The CDR3 is CASADPGDHQETQYF. The CDR3 DNA sequence: TGTGCCAGTGCTGACCCAGGGGATCATCAAGAGACCCAGTACTTC.

The chain uses TRBV3-1 and TRBJ2-5; TRBD2 matches 11 bases. V was pared by 4 bases and J by 2 bases, with 3 bases of the junction left unmatched. The germline V gene has CDR1 LGHDT and CDR2 YNNKEL (reference sequence). The CDR3 consists of 15 residues. The CDR3 sequence is CASSPTSGVQETQYF. The DNA of the CDR3 is TGTGCCAGCAGCCCGACTAGCGGGGTACAAGAGACCCAGTACTTC.

This clonotype has a handful of counts. V is TRBV19 and J is TRBJ2-3; TRBD2 matches 11 bases. The CDR3 consists of 17 residues. The germline CDR1 and CDR2 sequences are LNHDA and SQIVND (reference sequence). J was trimmed by 0 bases and V by 4 bases; bases with no gene match: 6. For the CDR3, the DNA is TGTGCCAGTAGTAAGGGGCTAGCGGGGGGTAGCACAGATACGCAGTATTTT. Residues: CASSKGLAGGSTDTQYF.